Below, one TCR beta chain is given with its context. Its antigen is unknown. Germline-derived CDR1 and CDR2 are SGDLS and YYNGEE. Trimming removed 0 bases from V and 10 bases from J; junction bases left unmatched: 4. This CDR3 contains 14 residues. This record belongs to a study of T cells in Graves' hyperthyroidism and ophthalmopathy. Exclusion followed for patients with uncontrolled infection, other autoimmune disease, pregnancy or lactation. RNA transcripts yielded amplified TCR beta CDR3 regions. HTBI primers were employed in a first-round RT-PCR of the TCR CDR3. TCRdb recomputed calls from the multiplex PCR reads with MiXCR, one row per CDR3 protein. The sample includes about 270,000 distinct CDR3 sequences, roughly 15% of them seen just once. Study results and caveats: Blood also showed most of the thyroid clonotypes that were expanded above 0.001.

The chain carries TRBV9 and TRBJ2-3, with 11 bases matching TRBD2. Material for sequencing was blood. This clonotype originated in a woman between 45 and 60 years old with Graves' hyperthyroidism that later progressed to Graves' ophthalmopathy. This chain's CDR3 is CASSVGLAGGAQYF. CDR3 DNA sequence: TGTGCCAGCAGCGTAGGGCTAGCGGGAGGTGCGCAGTATTTT. The variable domain in full, with the rest retrieved from reference TRBV9 and TRBJ2-3, is DSGVTQTPKHLITATGQRVTLRCSPRSGDLSVYWYQQSLDQGLQFLIQYYNGEERAKGNILERFSAQQFPDLHSELNLSSLELGDSALYFCASSVGLAGGAQYFGPGTRLTVL.